This TCR beta chain was sequenced in a study of breast tumors, draining lymph nodes, adjacent tissues listed by TCRdb under 2016. Describing the broader study: The study compared TCR beta repertoires across tumor, adjacent nontumor tissue and axillary lymph nodes from breast cancer patients. In human breast cancer, the study set out to assess how tumor, surrounding tissue and draining lymph node repertoires relate to one another and whether T cells might be exchanged between them.

This clonotype was seen many times. What antigen it recognizes has not been identified. No base-level quality is on record; no much larger clone is a single base apart. The germline V gene (reference sequence) gives CDR1 as LNHDA and CDR2 as SQIVND. V has 3 bases trimmed and J has 9 bases trimmed; junction bases matching no gene number 5. Reading from cysteine to phenylalanine, the CDR3 counts 13 amino acids. The sequence is cut down to CDR3 DNA, 39 bases in frame from base 1. What the research found in general, with its limitations: Tumor T-cell repertoires showed less diversity than lymph node repertoires and more diversity than nontumor tissue repertoires, and tumor T-cell repertoires showed preferential V and J gene usage. Rather than being directly demonstrated, the conclusion that tumor T cells originate in lymph nodes was presented as consistent with a hypothesis. A scenario in which most tumor T cells derive from the lymph node and then expand within tumor tissue was judged to be consistent with the data. The similarity between tumor and nontumor tissue repertoires was significantly greater in luminal-like breast cancer than in basal-like breast cancer.

These reads were obtained on an Illumina HiSeq 2000. TCR beta chain libraries were generated through multiplex PCR amplification. The amplified TCR beta chain products were analyzed by high-throughput sequencing. TCRdb took the public reads, trimmed them with fastp at Q25, ran MiXCR for clone calling and kept in-frame beta chains. Each entry is one CDR3 protein sequence, shown with its most common DNA and genes. The sample table shows under 150,000 distinct CDR3 sequences, and 15% to 20% are seen once. The top ten clones comprise about 3.7% of the sample. The axillary draining lymph nodes of breast cancer patients were the source of the lymph node samples.

The receptor comes from a female donor with breast cancer. Some clones in this sample may be carry-over from other donors' samples. The chain uses TRBV19 and TRBJ2-1; TRBD1 agrees with 7 junctional bases. Source material: axillary lymph node tissue. The nucleotide sequence reads TGTGCCAGTAGTATCCAGGGGACAGTTGAGCAGTTCTTC. Protein translation: CASSIQGTVEQFF.